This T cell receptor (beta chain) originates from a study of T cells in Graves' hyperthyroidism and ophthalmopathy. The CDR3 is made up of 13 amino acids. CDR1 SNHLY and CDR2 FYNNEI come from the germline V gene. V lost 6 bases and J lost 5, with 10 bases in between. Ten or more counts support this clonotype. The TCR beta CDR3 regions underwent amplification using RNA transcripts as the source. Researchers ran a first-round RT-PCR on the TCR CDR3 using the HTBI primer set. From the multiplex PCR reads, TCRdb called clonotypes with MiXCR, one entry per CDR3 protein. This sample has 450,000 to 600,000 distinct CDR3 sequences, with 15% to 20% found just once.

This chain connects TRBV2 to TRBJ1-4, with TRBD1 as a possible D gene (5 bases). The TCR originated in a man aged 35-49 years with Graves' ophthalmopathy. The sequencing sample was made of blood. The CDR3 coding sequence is TGTGCCAGCAGGGGGGGACCGAATGAAAAACTGTTTTTT. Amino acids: CASRGGPNEKLFF.